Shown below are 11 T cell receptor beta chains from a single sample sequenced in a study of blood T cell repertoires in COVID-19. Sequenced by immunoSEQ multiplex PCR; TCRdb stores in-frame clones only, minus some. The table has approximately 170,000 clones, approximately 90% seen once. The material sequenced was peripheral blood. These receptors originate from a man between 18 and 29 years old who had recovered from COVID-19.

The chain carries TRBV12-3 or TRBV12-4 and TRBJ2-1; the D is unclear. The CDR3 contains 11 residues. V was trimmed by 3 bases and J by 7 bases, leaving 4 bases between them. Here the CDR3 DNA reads TGTGCCAGCAGTTTCAGTAATGAGCAGTTCTTC. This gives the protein CASSFSNEQFF.

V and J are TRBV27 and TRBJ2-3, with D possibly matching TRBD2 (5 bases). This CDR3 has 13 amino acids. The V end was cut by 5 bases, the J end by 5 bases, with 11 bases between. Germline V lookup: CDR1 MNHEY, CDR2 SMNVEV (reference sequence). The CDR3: CASSPRGKDTQYF. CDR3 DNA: TGTGCCAGCAGTCCCCGGGGTAAAGATACGCAGTATTTT.

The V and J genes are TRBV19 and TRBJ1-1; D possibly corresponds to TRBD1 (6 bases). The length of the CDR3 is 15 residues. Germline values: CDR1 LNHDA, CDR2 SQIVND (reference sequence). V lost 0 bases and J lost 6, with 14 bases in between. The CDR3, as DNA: TGTGCCAGTAGTATAGAAAACAGGGCCCTCGCTGAAGCTTTCTTT. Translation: CASSIENRALAEAFF. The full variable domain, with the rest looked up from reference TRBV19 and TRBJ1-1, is DGGITQSPKYLFRKEGQNVTLSCEQNLNHDAMYWYRQDPGQGLRLIYYSQIVNDFQKGDIAEGYSVSREKKESFPLTVTSAQKNPTAFYLCASSIENRALAEAFFGQGTRLTVV.

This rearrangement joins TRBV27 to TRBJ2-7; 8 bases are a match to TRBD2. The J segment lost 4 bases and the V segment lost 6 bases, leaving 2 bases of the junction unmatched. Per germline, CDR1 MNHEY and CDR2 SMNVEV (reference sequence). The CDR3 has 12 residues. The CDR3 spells CASRGLDYEQYF. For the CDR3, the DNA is TGTGCCAGCAGGGGACTAGATTACGAGCAGTACTTC.

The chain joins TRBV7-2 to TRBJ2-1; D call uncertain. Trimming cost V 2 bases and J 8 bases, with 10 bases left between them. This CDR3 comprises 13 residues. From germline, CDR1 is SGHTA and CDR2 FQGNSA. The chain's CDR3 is CASSLRATDEQFF. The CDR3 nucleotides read TGTGCCAGCAGCTTAAGAGCGACCGATGAGCAGTTCTTC.

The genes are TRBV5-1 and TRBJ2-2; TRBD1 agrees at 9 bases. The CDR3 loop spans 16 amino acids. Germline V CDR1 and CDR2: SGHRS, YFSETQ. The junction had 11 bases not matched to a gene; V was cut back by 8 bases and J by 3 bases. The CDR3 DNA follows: TGCGCCAGTCAAAATACAAGGACAGGGGACACCGGGGAGCTGTTTTTT. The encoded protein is CASQNTRTGDTGELFF.

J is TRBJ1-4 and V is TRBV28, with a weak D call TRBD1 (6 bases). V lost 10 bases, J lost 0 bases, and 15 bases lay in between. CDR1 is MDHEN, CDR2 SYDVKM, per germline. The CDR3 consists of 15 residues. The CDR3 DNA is TGTGCCACTAAGACAGAGGGGGCAACTAATGAAAAACTGTTTTTT. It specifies CATKTEGATNEKLFF.

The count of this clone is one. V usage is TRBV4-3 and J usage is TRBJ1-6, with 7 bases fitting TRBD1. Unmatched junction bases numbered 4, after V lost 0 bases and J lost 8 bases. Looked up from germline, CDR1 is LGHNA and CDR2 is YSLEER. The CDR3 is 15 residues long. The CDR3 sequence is CASSQDAGGDSPLHF. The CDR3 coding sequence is TGCGCCAGCAGCCAAGATGCAGGGGGTGATTCACCCCTCCACTTT.

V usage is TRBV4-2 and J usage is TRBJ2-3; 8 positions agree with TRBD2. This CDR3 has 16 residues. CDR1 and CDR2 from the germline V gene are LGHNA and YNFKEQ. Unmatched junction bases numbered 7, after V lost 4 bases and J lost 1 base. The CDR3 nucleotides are TGTGCCAGCAGCCCGAGTTCAGCGGGAGGCACAGATACGCAGTATTTT. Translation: CASSPSSAGGTDTQYF.

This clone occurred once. The CDR3 sequence is CASSRRLADNKNIQYF. CDR3 DNA: TGTGCCAGCAGCCGCCGACTAGCGGATAACAAAAACATTCAGTACTTC. V and J are TRBV28 and TRBJ2-4; TRBD2 matches at 9 bases. With 6 bases clipped from V and 3 bases from J, the junction kept 9 bases outside the gene matches. CDR1 and CDR2 from the germline V gene are MDHEN and SYDVKM. This CDR3 region has 16 residues.

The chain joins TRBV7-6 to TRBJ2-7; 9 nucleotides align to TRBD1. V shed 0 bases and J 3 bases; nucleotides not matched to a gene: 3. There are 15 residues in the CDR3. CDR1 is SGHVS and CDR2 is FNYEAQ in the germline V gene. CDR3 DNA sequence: TGTGCCAGCAGCTTAGCAGGACAGGGGTACTACGAGCAGTACTTC. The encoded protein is CASSLAGQGYYEQYF. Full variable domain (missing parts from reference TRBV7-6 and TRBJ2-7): GAGVSQSPRYKVTKRGQDVALRCDPISGHVSLYWYRQALGQGPEFLTYFNYEAQQDKSGLPNDRFSAERPEGSISTLTIQRTEQRDSAMYRCASSLAGQGYYEQYFGPGTRLTVT.